Each of the 16 T cell receptor beta chains below was sequenced from the same sample in a study of vaccination and CD4 T cells after COVID-19. Noted treatment: approximately nine-day PBMC culture with coronavirus spike peptide pools or control peptides (ViraFEST assay). It was before the COVID-19 pandemic (2011-2018) that the unexposed donor's CD4+ T cells were collected. No antigen is known for these receptors. Sequencing of DNA taken from cultured CD4+ T cells relied on the Oncomine TCR Beta short-read assay. TCRdb called the PCR reads again in MiXCR, with one record for every CDR3 protein. Of several thousand distinct CDR3 sequences listed, more than 40% are singletons. The sample taken for sequencing was CD4+ T cells from blood, cultured in vitro. These receptors were obtained from a human donor in good health.

This clonotype came up once. The chain joins TRBV7-7 to TRBJ2-6; D remains ambiguous. Deletions cut 4 bases from V and 0 bases from J, with 16 bases between. Germline CDR1 is SSHAT and CDR2 is FNYEAQ (reference sequence). CDR3 length: 18 amino acids. The CDR3 loop reads CASSSKISHSSGANVLTF. The CDR3 region has the DNA TGTGCCAGCAGCTCTAAGATATCACATTCCTCTGGGGCCAACGTCCTGACTTTC.

The genes are TRBV5-8 and TRBJ1-1; 7 nucleotides match TRBD1. CDR3 length equals 15 residues. CDR1 is SGHTS, CDR2 YDEGEE, per germline. The V segment lost 0 bases and the J segment 2 bases; nucleotides outside the gene matches: 4. CDR3 in DNA: TGTGCCAGCAGCTTGGGCACAGGGGTAAACACTGAAGCTTTCTTT. It yields the protein CASSLGTGVNTEAFF.

The chain carries TRBV12-3 or TRBV12-4 and TRBJ1-6; the match to TRBD1 covers 9 bases. V shed 5 bases and J 8 bases; nucleotides not matched to a gene: 4. The CDR3 is 14 amino acids. In nucleotides, the CDR3 is TGTGCCAGCAGTGGGGACAGGGTGCATTCACCCCTCCACTTT. Translation: CASSGDRVHSPLHF.

V and J are TRBV5-6 and TRBJ2-2, with TRBD2 identical over 10 bases. The CDR3 sequence is 16 residues long. The germline gives CDR1 SGHDT, CDR2 YYEEEE. Germline trimming cut 2 bases from V and 4 bases from J; bases unmatched to any gene: 5. The CDR3 loop is CASSFGSGRVTGELFF. The CDR3 region has the DNA TGTGCCAGCAGCTTTGGCAGCGGGAGGGTCACCGGGGAGCTGTTTTTT. Using reference TRBV5-6 and TRBJ2-2 for the parts outside the CDR3, the full variable domain is DAGVTQSPTHLIKTRGQQVTLRCSPKSGHDTVSWYQQALGQGPQFIFQYYEEEERQRGNFPDRFSGHQFPNYSSELNVNALLLGDSALYLCASSFGSGRVTGELFFGEGSRLTVL.

This chain connects TRBV4-3 to TRBJ1-6; 9 bases are a match to TRBD1. The CDR3 runs to 17 residues. The germline V gene has CDR1 LGHNA and CDR2 YSLEER. Trimming removed 0 bases from V and 13 bases from J; junction bases left unmatched: 13. The CDR3 DNA follows: TGCGCCAGCAGCCAAGATGCTCCGGGACAGGGACCTTCGCCCCTCCACTTT. Translating it yields CASSQDAPGQGPSPLHF.

The rearrangement joins TRBV5-5 to TRBJ2-2; tentatively, D is TRBD1 (6 bases). Trimming shortened V by 2 bases and J by 6 bases, and 20 bases separated the two germline ends. CDR1 is SGHKS, CDR2 YYEKEE, per germline (reference sequence). CDR3 length: 17 residues. This CDR3 is CASSLNPNRVSAGELFF. The CDR3 DNA reads as TGTGCCAGCAGCTTAAACCCAAACAGGGTGTCGGCCGGGGAGCTGTTTTTT.

V and J are TRBV28 and TRBJ1-5; the D gene is possibly TRBD1 (5 bases). V lost 2 bases, J lost 5 bases, and 13 bases lay in between. Per germline, CDR1 MDHEN and CDR2 SYDVKM. This CDR3 is built from 15 residues. CDR3 sequence reads: CASSLPRASHQPQHF. CDR3 DNA sequence: TGTGCCAGCAGTTTACCCAGGGCGTCCCATCAGCCCCAGCATTTT.

The V gene is TRBV7-6, the J gene TRBJ1-2; D gene ambiguous. The CDR3 covers 15 residues. Germline CDR1 is SGHVS and CDR2 is FNYEAQ. Trimming cost V 1 base and J 0 bases, with 9 bases left between them. Here the CDR3 DNA reads TGTGCCAGCAGCTTAGGTCGCGGAACTAACTATGGCTACACCTTC. This encodes CASSLGRGTNYGYTF. Combining the CDR3 with reference TRBV7-6 and TRBJ1-2 gives the whole variable domain GAGVSQSPRYKVTKRGQDVALRCDPISGHVSLYWYRQALGQGPEFLTYFNYEAQQDKSGLPNDRFSAERPEGSISTLTIQRTEQRDSAMYRCASSLGRGTNYGYTFGSGTRLTVV.

The V gene is TRBV28, the J gene TRBJ1-1; 10 nucleotides line up with TRBD1. V was pared by 6 bases and J by 0 bases, with 7 bases of the junction left unmatched. CDR1 and CDR2 (germline): MDHEN, SYDVKM. The CDR3 contains 16 residues. The DNA of the CDR3 is TGTGCCAGCAGCCCGCCGGGACAGGGGATGAACACTGAAGCTTTCTTT. Its translation is CASSPPGQGMNTEAFF.

This clonotype was seen more than once but under ten times. The chain links TRBV28 to TRBJ1-6, with a weak D call TRBD1 (5 bases). From germline, CDR1 is MDHEN and CDR2 SYDVKM. The CDR3 contains 14 residues. V was pared by 11 bases and J by 2 bases, with 13 bases between. CDR3 amino acids: CAARTGAYNSPLHF. As DNA, the CDR3 is TGTGCCGCGAGAACGGGGGCCTATAATTCACCCCTCCACTTT.

This clonotype occurred a few times. This chain links TRBV7-2 with TRBJ2-5; 8 nucleotides agree with TRBD2. CDR1 is SGHTA, CDR2 FQGNSA, per germline. CDR3 length: 16 amino acids. Unmatched junction bases numbered 8, after V lost 5 bases and J lost 0 bases. Written as DNA, the CDR3 is TGTGCCAGCAGCCGATCCGAGCGGGGGTACCAAGAGACCCAGTACTTC. It is translated as CASSRSERGYQETQYF.

The rearrangement links TRBV27 to TRBJ2-7; perhaps TRBD1 as D (6 bases). The CDR3 sequence is 14 residues long. CDR1 is MNHEY and CDR2 is SMNVEV in the germline V gene (reference sequence). Deletions cut 4 bases from V and 4 bases from J, with 14 bases between. The CDR3: CASSSGTSRYEQYF. CDR3 DNA sequence: TGTGCCAGCAGTTCCGGGACAAGTCGATACGAGCAGTACTTC.

The chain recombines TRBV5-1 with TRBJ2-2; 7 bases align to TRBD1. CDR1 is SGHRS and CDR2 is YFSETQ in the germline V gene. This CDR3 region has 15 residues. J was trimmed by 7 bases and V by 0 bases; bases with no gene match: 6. The CDR3 is CASSLAPGGIGELFF. CDR3 coding DNA: TGCGCCAGCAGCTTGGCCCCAGGGGGTATCGGGGAGCTGTTTTTT.

The sample holds a few counts of this clonotype. The chain joins TRBV20-1 to TRBJ2-4, with D unresolved. The germline V and J ends were trimmed by 6 bases and 0 bases, with 12 bases remaining between them. This CDR3 comprises 14 residues. In germline, CDR1 is DFQATT, CDR2 SNEGSKA (reference sequence). DNA for the CDR3: TGCAGTGCCCGTCATAACCTAGCCAAAAACATTCAGTACTTC. It specifies CSARHNLAKNIQYF.

This clonotype has a handful of counts. The rearrangement uses TRBV7-9 and TRBJ2-7, with a weak D call TRBD1 (6 bases). Between the trimmed V and J ends, which lost 5 bases and 5 bases, there was a span of 16 bases. Germline-derived CDR1 and CDR2 are SEHNR and FQNEAQ (reference sequence). This CDR3 has 14 residues. CDR3 sequence reads: CASSTPDRNHEQYF. For the CDR3, the DNA is TGTGCCAGCAGCACCCCGGACAGAAACCACGAGCAGTACTTC.

The chain links TRBV19 to TRBJ2-5; D gene uncertain. The CDR3 is made up of 13 amino acids. Germline loops: CDR1 LNHDA, CDR2 SQIVND (reference sequence). V gave up 6 bases and J gave up 5 bases, with 13 bases separating them. The CDR3 DNA is TGTGCCAGTAGAGGTCTAGGGCACGAGACCCAGTACTTC. It is translated as CASRGLGHETQYF.